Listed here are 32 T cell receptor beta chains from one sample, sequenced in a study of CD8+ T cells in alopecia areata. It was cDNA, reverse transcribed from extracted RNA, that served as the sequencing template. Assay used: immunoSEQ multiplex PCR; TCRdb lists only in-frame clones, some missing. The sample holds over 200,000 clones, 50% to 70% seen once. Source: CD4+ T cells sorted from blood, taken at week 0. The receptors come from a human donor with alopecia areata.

This CDR3 is CAWSEQGPDSGNTIYF. The CDR3 nucleotides read TGTGCCTGGAGTGAGCAGGGGCCCGACTCTGGAAACACCATATATTTT. The chain combines TRBV30 with TRBJ1-3, with a weak D call TRBD1 (6 bases). Per germline, CDR1 GTSNPN and CDR2 SVGIG (reference sequence). The CDR3 loop spans 16 amino acids. Trimming stripped 1 base from V and 0 bases from J, with 13 bases between. The full variable domain, with the rest looked up from reference TRBV30 and TRBJ1-3, is SQTIHQWPATLVQPVGSPLSLECTVEGTSNPNLYWYRQAAGRGLQLLFYSVGIGQISSEVPQNLSASRPQDRQFILSSKKLLLSDSGFYLCAWSEQGPDSGNTIYFGEGSWLTVV.

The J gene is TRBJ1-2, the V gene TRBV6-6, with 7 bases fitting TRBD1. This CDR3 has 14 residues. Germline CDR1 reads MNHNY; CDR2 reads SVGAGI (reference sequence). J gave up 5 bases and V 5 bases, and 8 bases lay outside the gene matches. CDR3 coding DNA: TGTGCCAGCAGTATCCGGGACAGCGCGTATGGCTACACCTTC. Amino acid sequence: CASSIRDSAYGYTF.

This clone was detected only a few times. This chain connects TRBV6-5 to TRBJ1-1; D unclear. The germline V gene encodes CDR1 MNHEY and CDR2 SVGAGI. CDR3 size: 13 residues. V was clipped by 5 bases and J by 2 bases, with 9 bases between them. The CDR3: CASSVGKNTEAFF. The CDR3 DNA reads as TGTGCCAGCAGTGTAGGGAAAAACACTGAAGCTTTCTTT.

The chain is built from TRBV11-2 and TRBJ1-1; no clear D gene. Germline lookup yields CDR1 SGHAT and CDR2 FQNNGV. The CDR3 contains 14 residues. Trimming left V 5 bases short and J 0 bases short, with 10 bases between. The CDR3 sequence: CASSPAFMNTEAFF. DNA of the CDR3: TGTGCCAGCAGCCCCGCCTTCATGAACACTGAAGCTTTCTTT.

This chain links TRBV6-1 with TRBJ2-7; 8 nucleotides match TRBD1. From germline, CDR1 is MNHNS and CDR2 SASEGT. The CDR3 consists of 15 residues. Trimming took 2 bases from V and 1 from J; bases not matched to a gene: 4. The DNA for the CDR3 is TGTGCCAGCAGTGAACCCGGGACAGGTTCCTACGAGCAGTACTTC. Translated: CASSEPGTGSYEQYF.

As DNA, the CDR3 is TGTGCCAGCAGCCTCCCGCTAAGAAACACTGAAGCTTTCTTT. The encoded protein is CASSLPLRNTEAFF. V usage is TRBV6-1 and J usage is TRBJ1-1, with D hard to call. There are 14 residues in the CDR3. Trimming pared 6 bases from V and 2 bases from J, leaving 13 bases between. Germline CDR1 reads MNHNS; CDR2 reads SASEGT.

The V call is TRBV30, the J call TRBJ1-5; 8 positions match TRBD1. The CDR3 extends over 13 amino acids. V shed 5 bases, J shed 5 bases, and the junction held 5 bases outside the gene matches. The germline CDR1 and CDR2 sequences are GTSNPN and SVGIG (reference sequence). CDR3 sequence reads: CAWAQQGDQPQHF. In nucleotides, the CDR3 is TGTGCCTGGGCCCAACAGGGGGATCAGCCCCAGCATTTT.

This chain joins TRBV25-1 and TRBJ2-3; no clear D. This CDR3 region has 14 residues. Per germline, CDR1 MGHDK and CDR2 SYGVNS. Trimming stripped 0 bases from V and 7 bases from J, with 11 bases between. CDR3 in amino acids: CASSEYGPENTQYF. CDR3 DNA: TGTGCCAGCAGTGAATATGGTCCGGAAAATACGCAGTATTTT.

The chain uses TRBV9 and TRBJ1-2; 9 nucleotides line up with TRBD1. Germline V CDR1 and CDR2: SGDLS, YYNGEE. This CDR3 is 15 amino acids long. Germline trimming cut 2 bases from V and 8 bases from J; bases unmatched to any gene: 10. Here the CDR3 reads CASSVAGQGTYGYTF. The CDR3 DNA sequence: TGTGCCAGCAGCGTTGCGGGACAGGGTACCTACGGCTACACCTTC. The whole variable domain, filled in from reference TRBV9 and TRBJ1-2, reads DSGVTQTPKHLITATGQRVTLRCSPRSGDLSVYWYQQSLDQGLQFLIQYYNGEERAKGNILERFSAQQFPDLHSELNLSSLELGDSALYFCASSVAGQGTYGYTFGSGTRLTVV.

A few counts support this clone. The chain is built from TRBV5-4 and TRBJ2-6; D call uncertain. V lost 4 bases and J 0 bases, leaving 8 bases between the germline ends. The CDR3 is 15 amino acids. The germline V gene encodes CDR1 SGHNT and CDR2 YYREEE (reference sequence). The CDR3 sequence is CASSIGNSGANVLTF. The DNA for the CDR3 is TGTGCCAGCAGCATTGGTAACTCTGGGGCCAACGTCCTGACTTTC.

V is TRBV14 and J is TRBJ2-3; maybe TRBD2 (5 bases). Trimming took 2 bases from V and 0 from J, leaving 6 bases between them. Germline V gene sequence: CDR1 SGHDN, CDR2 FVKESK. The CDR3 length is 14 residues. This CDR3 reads CASSQRRSTDTQYF. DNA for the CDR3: TGTGCCAGCAGCCAAAGGAGGAGCACAGATACGCAGTATTTT.

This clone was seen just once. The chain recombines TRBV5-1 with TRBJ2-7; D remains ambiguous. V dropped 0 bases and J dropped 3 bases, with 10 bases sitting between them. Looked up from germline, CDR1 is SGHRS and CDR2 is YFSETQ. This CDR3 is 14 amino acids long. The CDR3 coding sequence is TGCGCCAGCAGCTTGGGGTCGAACTACTACGAGCAGTACTTC. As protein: CASSLGSNYYEQYF.

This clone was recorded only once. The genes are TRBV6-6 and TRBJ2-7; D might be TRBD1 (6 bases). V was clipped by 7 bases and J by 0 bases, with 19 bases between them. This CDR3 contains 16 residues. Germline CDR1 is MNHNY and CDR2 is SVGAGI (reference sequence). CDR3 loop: CASTRSRQASSYEQYF. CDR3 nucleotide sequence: TGTGCCAGCACCCGCTCGCGACAGGCTAGCTCCTACGAGCAGTACTTC.

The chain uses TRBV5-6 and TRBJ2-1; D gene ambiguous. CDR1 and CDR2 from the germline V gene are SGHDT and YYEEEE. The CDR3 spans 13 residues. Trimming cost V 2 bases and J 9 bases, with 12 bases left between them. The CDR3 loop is CASSFITTGEQFF. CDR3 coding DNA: TGTGCCAGCAGCTTCATAACCACCGGTGAGCAGTTCTTC. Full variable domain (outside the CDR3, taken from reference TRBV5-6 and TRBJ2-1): DAGVTQSPTHLIKTRGQQVTLRCSPKSGHDTVSWYQQALGQGPQFIFQYYEEEERQRGNFPDRFSGHQFPNYSSELNVNALLLGDSALYLCASSFITTGEQFFGPGTRLTVL.

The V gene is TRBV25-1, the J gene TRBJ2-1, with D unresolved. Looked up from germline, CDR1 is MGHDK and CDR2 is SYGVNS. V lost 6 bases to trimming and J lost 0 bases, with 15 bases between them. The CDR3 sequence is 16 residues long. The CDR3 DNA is TGTGCCAGCAGCGACATTTCTCCCGGCTCCTACAATGAGCAGTTCTTC. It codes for CASSDISPGSYNEQFF.

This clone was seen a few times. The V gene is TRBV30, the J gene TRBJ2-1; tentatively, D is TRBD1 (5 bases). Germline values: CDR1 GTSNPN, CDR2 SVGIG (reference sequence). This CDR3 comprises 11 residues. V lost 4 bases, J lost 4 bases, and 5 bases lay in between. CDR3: CAWTGYNEQFF. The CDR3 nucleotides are TGTGCCTGGACAGGGTACAATGAGCAGTTCTTC.

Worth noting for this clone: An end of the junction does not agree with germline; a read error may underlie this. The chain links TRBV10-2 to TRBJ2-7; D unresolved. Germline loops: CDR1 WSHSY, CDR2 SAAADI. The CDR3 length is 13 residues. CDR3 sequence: CASSESTSASLLF. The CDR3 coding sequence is TGCGCCAGCAGTGAGTCGACCAGTGCCTCCCTCCTCTTC.

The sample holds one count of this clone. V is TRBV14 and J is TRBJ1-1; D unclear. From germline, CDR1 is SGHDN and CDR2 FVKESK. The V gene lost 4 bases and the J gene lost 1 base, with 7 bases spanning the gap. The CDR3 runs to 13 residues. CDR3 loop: CASSPGPNTEAFF. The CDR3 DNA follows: TGTGCCAGCAGCCCGGGCCCGAACACTGAAGCTTTCTTT.

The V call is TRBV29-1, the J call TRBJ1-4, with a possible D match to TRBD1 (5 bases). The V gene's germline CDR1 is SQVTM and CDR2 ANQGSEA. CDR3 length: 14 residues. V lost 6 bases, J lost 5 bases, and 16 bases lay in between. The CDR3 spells CSVQGQGSNEKLFF. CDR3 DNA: TGCAGCGTCCAAGGGCAGGGATCGAATGAAAAACTGTTTTTT.

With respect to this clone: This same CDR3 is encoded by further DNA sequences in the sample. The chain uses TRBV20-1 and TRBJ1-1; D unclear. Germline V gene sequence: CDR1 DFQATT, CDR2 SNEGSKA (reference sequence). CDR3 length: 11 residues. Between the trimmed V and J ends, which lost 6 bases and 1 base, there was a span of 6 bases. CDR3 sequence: CSAPENTEAFF. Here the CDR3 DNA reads TGCAGTGCGCCTGAGAACACTGAAGCTTTCTTT.

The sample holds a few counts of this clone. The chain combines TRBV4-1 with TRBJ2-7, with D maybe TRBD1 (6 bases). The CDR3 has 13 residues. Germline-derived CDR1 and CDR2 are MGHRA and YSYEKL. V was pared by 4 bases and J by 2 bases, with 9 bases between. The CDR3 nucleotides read TGCGCCAGCAGCCGCGGACAGACCTACGAGCAGTACTTC. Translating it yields CASSRGQTYEQYF.

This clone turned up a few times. The CDR3 sequence: CASSPLSGSASSVYGYTF. In nucleotides, the CDR3 is TGTGCCAGCTCACCACTTTCGGGGAGCGCGTCGTCAGTGTACGGCTACACCTTC. The J gene is TRBJ1-2, the V gene TRBV18, with no clear D. The germline V gene has CDR1 KGHSH and CDR2 LQKENI. V gave up 1 base and J gave up 8 bases, with 26 bases separating them. The length of the CDR3 is 18 residues.

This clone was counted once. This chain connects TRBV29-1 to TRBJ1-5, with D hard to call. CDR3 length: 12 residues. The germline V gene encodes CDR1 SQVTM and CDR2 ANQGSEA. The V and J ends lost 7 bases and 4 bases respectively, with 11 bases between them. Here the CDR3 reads CSASDGNQPQHF. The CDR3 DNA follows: TGCAGCGCCTCGGACGGAAATCAGCCCCAGCATTTT.

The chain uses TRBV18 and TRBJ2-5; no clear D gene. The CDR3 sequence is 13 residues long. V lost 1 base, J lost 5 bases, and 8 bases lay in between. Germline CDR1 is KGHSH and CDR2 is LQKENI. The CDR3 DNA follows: TGTGCCAGCTCACCACTGGTCGGGGAGACCCAGTACTTC. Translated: CASSPLVGETQYF.

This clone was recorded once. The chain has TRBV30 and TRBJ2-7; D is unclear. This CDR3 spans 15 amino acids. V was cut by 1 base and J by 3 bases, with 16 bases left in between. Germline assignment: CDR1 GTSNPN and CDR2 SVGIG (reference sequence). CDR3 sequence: CAWSGAPGRYYEQYF. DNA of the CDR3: TGTGCCTGGAGTGGGGCCCCGGGCCGTTACTACGAGCAGTACTTC.

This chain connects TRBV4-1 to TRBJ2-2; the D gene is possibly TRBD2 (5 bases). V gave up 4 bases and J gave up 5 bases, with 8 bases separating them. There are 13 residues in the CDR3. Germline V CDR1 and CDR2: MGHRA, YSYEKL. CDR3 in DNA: TGCGCCAGCAGCCTCGGGAAAACCGGGGAGCTGTTTTTT. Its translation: CASSLGKTGELFF.

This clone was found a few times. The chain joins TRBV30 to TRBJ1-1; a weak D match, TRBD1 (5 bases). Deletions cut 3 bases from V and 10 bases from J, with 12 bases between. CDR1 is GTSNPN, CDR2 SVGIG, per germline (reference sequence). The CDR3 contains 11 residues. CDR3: CAWRAPGRAFF. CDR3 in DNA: TGTGCCTGGAGGGCCCCGGGACGAGCTTTCTTT. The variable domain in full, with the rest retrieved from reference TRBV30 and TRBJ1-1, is SQTIHQWPATLVQPVGSPLSLECTVEGTSNPNLYWYRQAAGRGLQLLFYSVGIGQISSEVPQNLSASRPQDRQFILSSKKLLLSDSGFYLCAWRAPGRAFFGQGTRLTVV.

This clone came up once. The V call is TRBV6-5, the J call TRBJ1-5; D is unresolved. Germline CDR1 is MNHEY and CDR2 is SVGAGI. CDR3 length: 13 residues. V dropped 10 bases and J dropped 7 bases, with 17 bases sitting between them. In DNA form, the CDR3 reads TGTGCCAAGTTAGGAGGAAGGATCCAGCCCCAGCATTTT. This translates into CAKLGGRIQPQHF.

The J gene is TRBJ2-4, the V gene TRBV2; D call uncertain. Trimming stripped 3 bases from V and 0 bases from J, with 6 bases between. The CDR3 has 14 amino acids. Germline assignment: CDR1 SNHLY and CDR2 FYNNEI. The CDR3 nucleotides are TGTGCCAGCAGTGACGAGCTAGCCAAAAACATTCAGTACTTC. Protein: CASSDELAKNIQYF.

Here the CDR3 reads CASSPTGRPANEQFF. CDR3 bases: TGTGCCAGCAGCCCAACGGGGAGACCGGCAAATGAGCAGTTCTTC. The chain is built from TRBV14 and TRBJ2-1; a possible D gene is TRBD2 (5 bases). CDR1 and CDR2 (germline): SGHDN, FVKESK. The germline V and J ends were trimmed by 4 bases and 7 bases, with 17 bases remaining between them. The CDR3 sequence is 15 residues long.

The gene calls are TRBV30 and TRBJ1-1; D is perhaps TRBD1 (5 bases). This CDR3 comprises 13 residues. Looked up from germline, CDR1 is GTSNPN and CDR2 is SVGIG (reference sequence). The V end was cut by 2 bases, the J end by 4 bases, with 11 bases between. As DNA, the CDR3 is TGTGCCTGGAGTTGGCAGGGTCGCACTGAAGCTTTCTTT. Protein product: CAWSWQGRTEAFF.

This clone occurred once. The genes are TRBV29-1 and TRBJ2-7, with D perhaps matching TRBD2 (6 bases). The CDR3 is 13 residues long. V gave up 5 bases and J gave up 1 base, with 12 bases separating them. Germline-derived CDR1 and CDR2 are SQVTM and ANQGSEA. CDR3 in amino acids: CSVRGIVSYEQYF. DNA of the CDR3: TGCAGCGTTCGGGGGATAGTGTCCTACGAGCAGTACTTC.